One T cell receptor beta chain is described in this entry. The source of the sample is a study of blood T cell repertoires in COVID-19. Study at large: Samples taken during acute and convalescent COVID-19 were collected in the United States, Italy and Spain. T cells, B-cell-depleted T cells, or PBMCs provided the cDNA or gDNA that served as material.

Germline lookup yields CDR1 SGHRS and CDR2 YFSETQ. The CDR3 contains 15 residues. Trimming removed 4 bases from V and 8 bases from J; junction bases left unmatched: 9. Authors' methods: Quantification of nucleated cells was approximated via reference gene primer amplification. Using immunoSEQ multiplex PCR, the repertoire was profiled, and TCRdb retains in-frame clones only, with some absent. V, J and clone size reflect that table, while D and trimming were determined from the DNA. The data hold 250,000 to 400,000 clones, with around 86% observed a single time. The sequence was collected from a man aged 45-60 years with active or convalescent COVID-19. The chain employs TRBV5-1 and TRBJ1-4, with TRBD1 matching 9 bases. The sequencing input was peripheral blood. The CDR3 loop reads CASSLSGTGKEKLFF. The CDR3 coding sequence is TGCGCCAGCAGCCTATCCGGGACAGGGAAGGAAAAACTGTTTTTT.